The source of this T cell receptor beta chain is a study of shared clonotypes between healthy human individuals. Study outcomes and limitations: Blood was the only sampled material, and tissue repertoires likely differ. Relative to their counterparts shared across all four donors, non-shared clonotypes exhibited diminished generation probabilities. Rarefaction showed sorted-subset sequencing was incomplete despite large depth.

Investigators divided CD4+ cells into CD45RA+ naive and CD45RA-negative memory subsets. Assay used: immunoSEQ multiplex PCR; TCRdb lists only in-frame clones, some missing. The table has about 1.1 million clones, about 80% seen once. To note about this clone: Antigen specificity is unknown.

This receptor was identified in a young man in good health. Some clones in this sample may be carry-over from other donors' samples. The material sequenced was memory CD4+ T cells from PBMCs. Subset reported: CD45RA-negative fraction.

The DNA for the CDR3 is TGTGCCAGCAGCTTGCACGGGGGGGAGCAGTACTTC. Protein: CASSLHGGEQYF. The rearrangement links TRBV5-4 to TRBJ2-7, with 7 bases that match TRBD2. In germline, CDR1 is SGHNT, CDR2 YYREEE (reference sequence). The CDR3 spans 12 residues. Losses at the gene ends were 1 base for V and 7 bases for J; bases not matched to a gene: 2.